The T cell receptor beta chain under discussion was sequenced for a study of CD8 T cells in ankylosing spondylitis. Study outcomes and limitations: A CD8+ phenotype characterized the disease-linked clones, which were relatively rare in peripheral blood. Blood from ankylosing spondylitis patients appeared to carry a characteristic roughly eight-variant TCR beta motif.

In TCRdb, the 5' RACE reads were re-called with MiXCR into one record per CDR3 protein. The sample consists of fewer than 450,000 distinct CDR3 sequences, approximately 17% of them appearing once. The CDR3 runs to 13 residues. V shed 4 bases and J shed 9 bases, with 13 bases lying between them. Looked up from germline, CDR1 is SGHDT and CDR2 is YYEEEE. This clonotype appeared many times. Its antigen is currently unknown. The V call is TRBV5-6, the J call TRBJ2-2; D is unresolved. This TCR was sampled from a male donor with ankylosing spondylitis. Sequenced material: blood, either unsorted or a sorted T cell fraction (not recorded which). The CDR3, as DNA: TGTGCCAGCAGCCTAGGATCCCGGTGGGAGCTGTTTTTT. It translates to CASSLGSRWELFF.